This TCR beta chain was captured in a study of blood T cell repertoires in COVID-19. Whole-study context: T cells, B-cell-depleted T cells, or PBMCs provided the cDNA or gDNA that served as material.

Among Cohort 3 donors, those recovered had two negative PCRs, clearance, or symptom resolution. As originally analysed: How many nucleated cells were present was estimated from reference gene primer amplification. Assay: immunoSEQ multiplex PCR; the TCRdb copy retains only in-frame clones and omits some. V and J calls and clone size are those listed in that table; D and trimming were worked out from the DNA. This table holds about 320,000 clones, roughly 90% found once. The germline V gene encodes CDR1 SEHNR and CDR2 FQNEAQ (reference sequence). The length of the CDR3 is 12 residues. The V end was cut by 2 bases, the J end by 7 bases, with 8 bases between.

Material: PBMCs or T cells enriched from blood (not recorded which). The V call is TRBV7-9, the J call TRBJ1-2, with a possible D match to TRBD1 (5 bases). The sequence derives from a man aged 55 to 70 who had recovered from COVID-19. This CDR3 is CASSLRGGGYTF. The DNA for the CDR3 is TGTGCCAGCAGCTTAAGGGGCGGTGGCTACACCTTC.